This T cell receptor (beta chain) was retrieved from a study of T cells in Graves' hyperthyroidism and ophthalmopathy. This clonotype has a count of ten or more. After removal of 1 base from V and 4 bases from J, the junction contained 9 bases not matched to a gene. This CDR3 region has 16 residues. Germline values: CDR1 SGHTA, CDR2 FQGNSA. RNA transcripts were the template for amplifying TCR beta CDR3 regions. The HTBI set primed first-round TCR CDR3 RT-PCR. One entry per CDR3 protein, called by TCRdb with MiXCR from the multiplex PCR reads. This repertoire shows over 150,000 distinct CDR3 sequences, less than 20% found once; its top ten account for roughly 55%.

Sequencing was performed on blood. The chain combines TRBV7-2 with TRBJ1-1; 7 nucleotides align to TRBD1. The sequence came from a woman aged 45-59 years with Graves' hyperthyroidism. Written as DNA, the CDR3 is TGTGCCAGCAGCTTAGAGGGTAGGGCAGGGGGCACTGAAGCTTTCTTT. It yields the protein CASSLEGRAGGTEAFF. The full variable domain, in which reference TRBV7-2 and TRBJ1-1 provide the parts outside the CDR3, is GAGVSQSPSNKVTEKGKDVELRCDPISGHTALYWYRQSLGQGLEFLIYFQGNSAPDKSGLPSDRFSAERTGGSVSTLTIQRTQQEDSAVYLCASSLEGRAGGTEAFFGQGTRLTVV.